This passage covers 14 T cell receptor beta chains from one sample sequenced in a study of spatial heterogeneity in lung cancer. MiXCR was run by TCRdb on the 5' RACE reads, yielding one entry per CDR3 protein. The sample has about 23,000 distinct CDR3 sequences; approximately 4.8% are singletons. The time point denotes: sample taken at primary tumor resection. The sample in question was PBMCs, obtained at surgery. Source of these receptors: a male donor with early-stage non-small cell lung cancer.

The table lists this clonotype with many counts. J is TRBJ1-5 and V is TRBV9; a weak D match, TRBD1 (6 bases). Between the trimmed V and J ends, which lost 4 bases and 2 bases, there was a span of 13 bases. Germline V CDR1 and CDR2: SGDLS, YYNGEE. The CDR3 extends over 15 amino acids. CDR3 residues: CASSREGVRNQPQHF. In DNA form, the CDR3 reads TGTGCCAGCAGCCGAGAGGGGGTCCGCAATCAGCCCCAGCATTTT.

This clonotype was seen repeatedly, ten times or more. The CDR3 nucleotides are TGTGCCAGCAGCCGCAGGCTATACGAGCAGTACTTC. Amino acid sequence: CASSRRLYEQYF. This chain uses TRBV28 with TRBJ2-7, with D unclear. CDR3 size: 12 residues. Germline lookup yields CDR1 MDHEN and CDR2 SYDVKM. Deletions cut 6 bases from V and 4 bases from J, with 10 bases between.

Ten or more counts support this clonotype. This rearrangement joins TRBV28 to TRBJ1-6, with D tentatively TRBD1 (6 bases). Germline V gene sequence: CDR1 MDHEN, CDR2 SYDVKM. CDR3 length: 15 residues. V lost 2 bases and J 7 bases, leaving 12 bases between the germline ends. The CDR3 sequence: CASSLGQGRNSPLHF. CDR3 nucleotides: TGTGCCAGCAGTTTAGGGCAGGGGAGAAATTCACCCCTCCACTTT.

This clonotype was picked up a small number of times. The genes are TRBV30 and TRBJ2-2; D may be TRBD1 (6 bases). Germline V gives CDR1 GTSNPN, CDR2 SVGIG (reference sequence). V dropped 2 bases and J dropped 1 base, with 11 bases sitting between them. The CDR3 totals 15 residues. CDR3 in amino acids: CAWSPLTGNTGELFF. The DNA of the CDR3 is TGTGCCTGGAGTCCTTTGACAGGGAACACCGGGGAGCTGTTTTTT.

This clonotype was seen many times. This chain connects TRBV3-1 to TRBJ1-4; perhaps TRBD1 as D (6 bases). Trimming cost V 3 bases and J 10 bases, with 15 bases left between them. Germline assignment: CDR1 LGHDT and CDR2 YNNKEL (reference sequence). This CDR3 is built from 14 residues. The CDR3 coding sequence is TGTGCCAGCAGCCAGATCGTACAGGGTGGAAAACTGTTTTTT. This translates into CASSQIVQGGKLFF.

This clonotype has ten or more counts. The J gene is TRBJ1-4, the V gene TRBV29-1; 8 bases fit TRBD1. Germline loops: CDR1 SQVTM, CDR2 ANQGSEA. The CDR3 is 16 amino acids. J was trimmed by 0 bases and V by 7 bases; bases with no gene match: 10. CDR3 nucleotide sequence: TGCAGCGCTAGACAGGGGAATGGGGCAACTAATGAAAAACTGTTTTTT. Translating it yields CSARQGNGATNEKLFF.

This clonotype was seen ten or more times. The chain employs TRBV6-2 or TRBV6-3 and TRBJ2-2; D is perhaps TRBD2 (6 bases). Germline V lookup: CDR1 MNHEY, CDR2 SVGEGT. V gave up 8 bases and J gave up 5 bases, with 15 bases separating them. The CDR3 totals 14 residues. The CDR3 spells CASHTGDPTGELFF. For the CDR3, the DNA is TGTGCCAGCCATACGGGGGACCCGACCGGGGAGCTGTTTTTT.

This clonotype was observed many times. The chain uses TRBV27 and TRBJ2-1; 9 bases are shared with TRBD1. This CDR3 spans 13 amino acids. With V trimmed by 6 bases and J by 7 bases, 4 bases remained unmatched. CDR1 is MNHEY, CDR2 SMNVEV, per germline (reference sequence). In nucleotides, the CDR3 is TGTGCCAGCAGGACAGGGGGTATTAATGAGCAGTTCTTC. Translating it yields CASRTGGINEQFF.

This clonotype was counted ten times or more. V usage is TRBV24-1 and J usage is TRBJ2-5, with unresolved D. This CDR3 region has 14 residues. From germline, CDR1 is KGHDR and CDR2 SFDVKD. Deletions cut 4 bases from V and 13 bases from J, with 21 bases between. Here the CDR3 reads CATSDPTGPPVRYF. The CDR3 bases are TGTGCCACCAGTGACCCCACCGGGCCCCCGGTAAGGTACTTC.

This clonotype was picked up many times. V usage is TRBV7-3 and J usage is TRBJ2-5; the D gene could be TRBD1 or TRBD2 (6 bases each). Germline V gene lookup returns CDR1 SGHTA and CDR2 FQGTGA. Trimming pared 5 bases from V and 3 bases from J, leaving 13 bases between. The CDR3 has 14 residues. CDR3 loop: CASSAGAGKETQYF. DNA of the CDR3: TGTGCCAGCAGCGCAGGGGCGGGGAAAGAGACCCAGTACTTC.

V usage is TRBV7-2 and J usage is TRBJ2-1, with TRBD2 matching 10 bases. V trimming: 5 bases; J trimming: 8 bases; junction bases outside the gene matches: 15. Germline CDR1 and CDR2: SGHTA and FQGNSA. CDR3 length: 17 residues. Here the CDR3 reads CASSTQRGGRLGDEQFF. The CDR3 region has the DNA TGTGCCAGCAGCACCCAGCGGGGGGGCAGGCTTGGGGATGAGCAGTTCTTC.

Only a few counts were recorded for this clonotype. This rearrangement joins TRBV28 to TRBJ1-2, with TRBD1 matching 9 bases. Germline V CDR1 and CDR2: MDHEN, SYDVKM. The CDR3 length is 15 residues. J was trimmed by 8 bases and V by 7 bases; bases with no gene match: 14. The CDR3 region is CASTTAGTGFFGYTF. CDR3 nucleotides: TGTGCCAGCACCACCGCCGGGACAGGGTTCTTCGGCTACACCTTC.

This clonotype was counted at least ten times. V usage is TRBV5-5 and J usage is TRBJ1-2, with D possibly being TRBD1 (6 bases). CDR1 is SGHKS and CDR2 is YYEKEE in the germline V gene (reference sequence). V lost 6 bases, J lost 2 bases, and 17 bases lay in between. CDR3 length: 15 amino acids. The CDR3 spells CASNPSGVVNYGYTF. The CDR3 DNA is TGTGCCAGCAATCCGTCAGGGGTAGTAAACTATGGCTACACCTTC.

This clonotype is medium-sized within its sample. V gene TRBV28 combines with J gene TRBJ2-6; D call uncertain. Germline V gene lookup returns CDR1 MDHEN and CDR2 SYDVKM. The CDR3 is 19 residues long. With 5 bases removed from V and 0 bases from J, the gap between germline ends came to 20 bases. CDR3 protein: CASSRFPGVLISGANVLTF. Here the CDR3 DNA reads TGTGCCAGCAGTAGATTCCCTGGGGTACTCATCTCTGGGGCCAACGTCCTGACTTTC.